Detailed here is one T cell receptor beta chain. The antigen is not known. The sample is drawn from a study of T cell repertoires in cytomegalovirus infection. Whole-study context: Public TCR beta signatures marked donors with CMV infection and the matching HLA. Overall study results and limits: Clonotype analysis showed dominance of the ex vivo response by HLA-C-restricted CMV-specific TCR beta clonotypes.

CDR1 is MDHEN and CDR2 is SYDVKM in the germline V gene. This CDR3 region has 13 residues. V gave up 2 bases and J gave up 3 bases, with 5 bases separating them. TCRdb ran MiXCR on the reads and lists one entry per CDR3 protein. The sample lists about 440,000 distinct CDR3 sequences; approximately 31% were seen once. The specimen sequenced was PBMCs. The TCR was taken from a human donor in good health (CMV status not recorded). Some clones in this sample may be carry-over from other donors' samples. The V call is TRBV28, the J call TRBJ1-3; D gene unclear. The chain's CDR3 is CASSLTLGNTIYF. In DNA, the CDR3 is TGTGCCAGCAGTTTAACACTTGGAAACACCATATATTTT.